This T cell receptor beta chain was documented in a study of blood T cell repertoires in COVID-19. Study information: Some COVID-19 samples were acute and others convalescent; all came from the United States, Italy and Spain. T cells, B-cell-depleted T cells, or PBMCs supplied cDNA or gDNA.

The CDR3 totals 13 residues. V shed 7 bases, J shed 8 bases, and the junction held 8 bases outside the gene matches. Germline CDR1 and CDR2: KGHSH and LQKENI. Per the authors' pipeline: Amplification of reference gene primers provided the estimated nucleated cell counts. Libraries were prepared by immunoSEQ multiplex PCR; TCRdb keeps only in-frame clonotypes and omits some of them. V, J and clone size reflect that table, while D and trimming were determined from the DNA. The sample lists around 230,000 clones; approximately 90% were seen once. Sequencing was done on a sample of peripheral blood. The TCR sequence derives from a man younger than 40 who had recovered from COVID-19. The V call is TRBV18, the J call TRBJ1-1; 9 bases agree with TRBD1. The CDR3 reads CASLPQGAMEAFF. The CDR3 nucleotides are TGTGCCAGCTTGCCACAGGGGGCTATGGAAGCTTTCTTT.